This T cell receptor beta chain stems from a study of spatial heterogeneity in lung cancer (dated by TCRdb to about 2019). With respect to the entire study: More beta-chain than alpha-chain transcripts were consistently detected, likely reflecting higher beta-chain transcript abundance. TCR transcript counts in tumor regions correlated strongly with a T cell transcriptional module score from matched bulk RNA-seq. In the raw uncorrected reads, each unique combination of TCR and UMI appeared more than ten times on average. TCR alpha and beta repertoires were quantitatively compared across multiple tumor regions, matched nontumor lung and blood in non-small cell lung cancer. TCR repertoire features were related to nonsynonymous mutation counts determined by whole-exome sequencing of tumor tissue. At surgery, both alpha and beta chains were TCR-sequenced in about 200 tumor regions, about 64 matched nontumor lung samples and a few dozen PBMC samples. The full study reports these points: Estimated TCR-seq coverage of tumor T cells was only 5.5% to 7% for alpha chains and approximately 14% for beta chains. The tumor nonsynonymous mutation count correlated with the number of expanded alpha and beta TCRs within the tumor. Counts of ubiquitous and regional expanded TCRs correlated with counts of ubiquitous and regional nonsynonymous mutations, respectively. Additional single-cell paired TCR alpha and beta sequencing was considered necessary to confirm, at a functional level, the hypothesis that regional TCRs recognize regional mutations.

CDR1 and CDR2, per the germline V gene (reference sequence), are DFQATT and SNEGSKA. Including cysteine and phenylalanine, the CDR3 has 12 amino acids. The CDR3 DNA has 36 bases and is translated from base 1. V and J are truncated by 0 bases and 1 base respectively, leaving an intervening sequence of 4 bases. Remarks on this clonotype: The antigen it binds to is not known. No quality values exist for individual bases; no much larger clone is one base distant.

The library was obtained by 5' RACE. This sample was sequenced with a NextSeq 500. To allow correction of PCR and sequencing errors, the TCR library protocol tagged every TCR cDNA molecule with a unique molecular identifier. In the paper's pipeline: TCR identification, UMI-based error correction and CDR3 extraction were performed with Decombinator tools. TCRs above a frequency of 2 per 1,000, corresponding to the top 1% of the tumor frequency distribution, were defined as expanded. Expanded tumor TCRs were classed as regional if statistically deemed absent (corrected P<0.05) from at least one tumor region, otherwise ubiquitous. Renyi diversity was computed with the R vegan package after each repertoire had been subsampled 100 times to 5,000 TCRs. CDR3 similarity networks were built from amino acid triplet string-kernel similarity, with CDR3s being connected when pairwise similarity was above 0.82. Using fastp trimming at Q25 and MiXCR clonotype assembly, TCRdb reanalyzed the public sequencing data and kept in-frame beta chains. All rows with the same CDR3 protein become a single entry with the most common DNA and genes. V and J calls and clone size were set by TCRdb, not the authors. The sample table contains over 15,000 distinct CDR3 sequences; only one count was recorded for around 7% of them. Roughly 19% of the sample belongs to the ten largest clones.

Explained via the paper, the time point label denotes: sample taken at primary tumor resection. The donors were 70 or so patients from the lung TRACERx cohort who had early-stage, untreated non-small cell lung cancer. For TCR sequencing, whole RNA was extracted from tumor and nontumor lung tissue, or from cryopreserved PBMC samples, and no cell sorting was done. Only patients for whom sufficient RNA was available from at least two tumor regions were selected for TCR sequencing. Tumor and adjacent nontumor lung specimens were reviewed by a lung pathologist before selection. This sequence was found in a female donor with early-stage non-small cell lung cancer. The chain couples TRBV20-1 to TRBJ2-7; confidence is insufficient to name the D gene. The sample consisted of lung tumor tissue, taken at surgery. The bases read TGCAGTGCTAGAGAAGGTTCCTACGAGCAGTACTTC. Translated, this gives CSAREGSYEQYF.